This entry lists 18 T cell receptor beta chains sequenced from one sample in a study of neoadjuvant anti-PD-1 for oral cavity cancer. Repertoires were generated with immunoSEQ multiplex PCR, while TCRdb's copy carries only in-frame clones and drops some. The sample carries some 15,000 clones, around 69% recorded once. This material consisted of PBMCs, taken before nivolumab (anti-PD-1) treatment. These receptors originate from a person aged 35 to 85 with oral cavity squamous cell carcinoma.

V gene TRBV27 combines with J gene TRBJ2-1; D gene ambiguous. Trimming stripped 4 bases from V and 7 bases from J, with 14 bases between. CDR3 length: 14 residues. Germline CDR1 reads MNHEY; CDR2 reads SMNVEV (reference sequence). The CDR3 region has the DNA TGTGCCAGCAGTTCCCCTATTGCGCAAAATGAGCAGTTCTTC. Amino acid sequence: CASSSPIAQNEQFF.

This clone was counted a few times. The chain links TRBV10-2 to TRBJ2-7; 9 nucleotides align to TRBD1. Germline loops: CDR1 WSHSY, CDR2 SAAADI. V shed 0 bases, J shed 7 bases, and the junction held 4 bases outside the gene matches. This CDR3 region has 14 residues. CDR3 DNA: TGCGCCAGCAGTGAGTCACAGGGGGCAGGGGAGCAGTACTTC. Translating gives CASSESQGAGEQYF.

This clone was found a few times. The V gene is TRBV12-5, the J gene TRBJ2-1; 14 bases align to TRBD2. Germline V gene lookup returns CDR1 LGHNT and CDR2 FRNRAP. The J segment lost 8 bases and the V segment lost 0 bases, leaving 3 bases of the junction unmatched. The CDR3 contains 16 residues. The CDR3 DNA reads TGTGCTAGTGGTTTGGTGACTAGCGGGAGGGCCCATGAGCAGTTCTTC. As protein: CASGLVTSGRAHEQFF.

The table lists this clone with a few counts. The chain links TRBV14 to TRBJ2-5; no clear D gene. Germline-derived CDR1 and CDR2 are SGHDN and FVKESK. V shed 1 base and J shed 1 base, with 7 bases lying between them. This CDR3 contains 14 residues. CDR3 nucleotides: TGTGCCAGCAGCCAAGGGATAGGCCAAGAGACCCAGTACTTC. Residues: CASSQGIGQETQYF.

The chain links TRBV6-5 to TRBJ1-2, with D uncertain. The V and J ends lost 3 bases and 8 bases respectively, with 13 bases between them. Germline V gene lookup returns CDR1 MNHEY and CDR2 SVGAGI. The CDR3 length is 13 residues. The CDR3: CASSYDGWEGYTF. In DNA form, the CDR3 reads TGTGCCAGCAGTTATGATGGGTGGGAGGGCTACACCTTC.

The V gene is TRBV5-5, the J gene TRBJ2-3, with D perhaps being TRBD1 or TRBD2 (5 bases each). The germline CDR1 and CDR2 sequences are SGHKS and YYEKEE (reference sequence). The CDR3 totals 16 residues. V shed 5 bases and J shed 3 bases, with 19 bases lying between them. The CDR3 nucleotides read TGTGCCAGCAGTGGCAGAGGGACCATGACGACAGATACGCAGTATTTT. Translation: CASSGRGTMTTDTQYF.

This clone turned up a few times. The J gene is TRBJ2-7, the V gene TRBV28, with D unresolved. V dropped 3 bases and J dropped 2 bases, with 11 bases sitting between them. CDR1 is MDHEN, CDR2 SYDVKM, per germline. The CDR3 contains 14 residues. CDR3 residues: CASSFFEQPYEQYF. CDR3 in DNA: TGTGCCAGCAGTTTCTTCGAACAGCCCTACGAGCAGTACTTC.

This clone appeared a single time. V is TRBV9 and J is TRBJ1-4, with D possibly TRBD1 on 6 matching bases. V gave up 0 bases and J gave up 8 bases, with 14 bases separating them. Germline V gene lookup returns CDR1 SGDLS and CDR2 YYNGEE. The CDR3 is 15 amino acids. CDR3 sequence: CASSVAGQNGEKLFF. CDR3 DNA: TGTGCCAGCAGCGTAGCTGGACAGAACGGGGAAAAACTGTTTTTT.

A few counts support this clone. The chain is built from TRBV19 and TRBJ2-7; 7 bases fit TRBD1. V dropped 5 bases and J dropped 3; count of bases not matched to a gene: 10. The CDR3 runs 15 residues. Per germline, CDR1 LNHDA and CDR2 SQIVND (reference sequence). The CDR3 is CASSPQGVSVYEQYF. CDR3 in DNA: TGTGCCAGTAGTCCCCAGGGGGTTTCCGTCTACGAGCAGTACTTC. The full variable domain, its missing parts supplied by reference TRBV19 and TRBJ2-7, is DGGITQSPKYLFRKEGQNVTLSCEQNLNHDAMYWYRQDPGQGLRLIYYSQIVNDFQKGDIAEGYSVSREKKESFPLTVTSAQKNPTAFYLCASSPQGVSVYEQYFGPGTRLTVT.

This sequence joins TRBV6-1 and TRBJ2-7; D may correspond to TRBD1 or TRBD2 (6 bases each). The germline gives CDR1 MNHNS, CDR2 SASEGT. The CDR3 contains 13 residues. V dropped 6 bases and J dropped 2 bases, with 11 bases sitting between them. For the CDR3, the DNA is TGTGCCAGCAGACAGGGAGGACCCTACGAGCAGTACTTC. Amino acid sequence: CASRQGGPYEQYF.

The gene calls are TRBV19 and TRBJ2-2; 7 nucleotides align to TRBD2. V lost 3 bases to trimming and J lost 7 bases; unmatched junction nucleotides: 11. Germline V CDR1 and CDR2: LNHDA, SQIVND (reference sequence). The CDR3 is made up of 16 amino acids. The CDR3 nucleotides read TGTGCCAGTAGTATTTCGCGGGAGTGGGTGAACGGGGAGCTGTTTTTT. Translating it yields CASSISREWVNGELFF.

This chain links TRBV10-3 with TRBJ2-1; TRBD1 agrees at 7 bases. Germline values: CDR1 ENHRY, CDR2 SYGVKD. Unmatched junction bases numbered 5, after V lost 0 bases and J lost 0 bases. The CDR3 is 17 amino acids. In DNA form, the CDR3 reads TGTGCCATCAGTGAGTCTCCCAGGGACAGCTCCTACAATGAGCAGTTCTTC. Translation gives CAISESPRDSSYNEQFF.

The chain uses TRBV6-1 and TRBJ2-1; TRBD2 matches at 7 bases. This CDR3 comprises 18 residues. Germline lookup yields CDR1 MNHNS and CDR2 SASEGT. V lost 6 bases to trimming and J lost 4 bases; unmatched junction nucleotides: 18. Here the CDR3 DNA reads TGTGCCAGCAGCGAACAGTCCCCCCCAGCGGGGACTTACAATGAGCAGTTCTTC. Translating gives CASSEQSPPAGTYNEQFF.

The genes are TRBV12-5 and TRBJ1-2; D is unclear. Germline V gene data show CDR1 as LGHNT and CDR2 as FRNRAP. V was pared by 2 bases and J by 9 bases, with 7 bases between. This CDR3 is built from 11 residues. The CDR3 reads CASGLTYSYTF. CDR3 coding DNA: TGTGCTAGTGGTTTGACTTACAGCTACACCTTC.

This chain uses TRBV5-4 with TRBJ2-7; TRBD1 agrees at 11 bases. The CDR3 contains 14 residues. The V gene's germline CDR1 is SGHNT and CDR2 YYREEE (reference sequence). V was clipped by 7 bases and J by 4 bases; unmatched bases: 7. CDR3 amino acids: CASLPDRGRYEQYF. The CDR3 DNA reads TGTGCCAGCCTCCCGGACAGGGGGCGATACGAGCAGTACTTC.

The chain combines TRBV6-5 with TRBJ2-7, with 8 positions matching TRBD2. Germline V lookup: CDR1 MNHEY, CDR2 SVGAGI. Trimming took 4 bases from V and 4 from J; bases not matched to a gene: 6. This CDR3 is 14 amino acids long. CDR3 amino acids: CASSSNTGGYEQYF. The CDR3 bases are TGTGCCAGCAGTTCTAATACGGGAGGGTACGAGCAGTACTTC.

This clone has more than one count but fewer than ten. The V gene is TRBV19, the J gene TRBJ1-2, with unresolved D. The CDR3 contains 13 residues. Germline CDR1 and CDR2: LNHDA and SQIVND (reference sequence). V lost 1 base to trimming and J lost 4 bases, with 7 bases between them. This CDR3 reads CASSIGTAYGYTF. As DNA, the CDR3 is TGTGCCAGTAGTATAGGGACTGCCTATGGCTACACCTTC. The full variable domain, its missing parts supplied by reference TRBV19 and TRBJ1-2, is DGGITQSPKYLFRKEGQNVTLSCEQNLNHDAMYWYRQDPGQGLRLIYYSQIVNDFQKGDIAEGYSVSREKKESFPLTVTSAQKNPTAFYLCASSIGTAYGYTFGSGTRLTVV.

This chain joins TRBV2 and TRBJ2-1; 10 bases agree with TRBD2. Germline V gene sequence: CDR1 SNHLY, CDR2 FYNNEI. The CDR3 runs 15 residues. V gave up 7 bases and J gave up 6 bases; unmatched junction bases: 9. The CDR3 is CASTPRASGSNEQFF. The DNA of the CDR3 is TGTGCCAGCACCCCGAGGGCTAGCGGGAGCAATGAGCAGTTCTTC.